This T cell receptor beta chain was obtained from a study of a mutant IDH1 vaccine in newly diagnosed glioma. Study-wide context: It was radiotherapy, temozolomide, or both that patients received previously, with most receiving both. Study-wide findings and caveats: Around 93% of patients showed vaccine-induced immune responses across multiple MHC alleles.

The CDR3 sequence is 16 residues long. CDR1 and CDR2 (germline): SGHDT, YYEEEE. The V end lost 3 bases, the J end lost 5 bases, and 20 bases lay between the germline ends. Only in-frame clones appear in the TCRdb table, and some are missing; sequencing was by immunoSEQ multiplex PCR. The table has tens of thousands of clones, 85% to 90% seen once. Regarding time point: week 35, safety follow-up. Vaccination used 300 ug of mutant IDH1 20-mer peptide per dose, with topical imiquimod. Patients in the study were vaccinated eight times, receiving shots in weeks 1, 3, 5, 7, 11, 15, 19 and 23. With regard to this clone: The antigen remains undetermined.

V gene TRBV5-6 combines with J gene TRBJ2-5; tentatively, D is TRBD2 (5 bases). This TCR was sampled from a man aged 35-49 years with glioma. The sample here was PBMCs, taken from a glioma patient whose treatment included an IDH1 peptide vaccine. CDR3 amino acids: CASSSGVPYLWETQYF. In DNA, the CDR3 is TGTGCCAGCAGCTCCGGGGTGCCATACCTATGGGAGACCCAGTACTTC.